The next 27 T cell receptor beta chains were all read from a single sample in a study of shared clonotypes between healthy human individuals. The protocol was immunoSEQ multiplex PCR, while the TCRdb copy is restricted to in-frame clones and leaves out a portion. The sample lists about a million clones; around 77% were seen once. The specimen sequenced was memory CD4+ T cells from PBMCs. Indicated subset: CD45RA-negative fraction. The origin of the receptors is a young man in good health. Some clones in this sample may be carry-over from other donors' samples.

This clone was seen a handful of times. The V call is TRBV5-1, the J call TRBJ2-7; D is perhaps TRBD2 (9 bases). CDR1 and CDR2 from the germline V gene are SGHRS and YFSETQ. The CDR3 length is 22 residues. Trimming cost V 4 bases and J 0 bases, with 35 bases left between them. The CDR3 coding sequence is TGCGCCAGCAGCCCGGGGACAGGACCCGGGACTAGCCCTAGACGGAGCTCCTACGAGCAGTACTTC. This translates into CASSPGTGPGTSPRRSSYEQYF.

The rearrangement joins TRBV2 to TRBJ2-1; TRBD2 might be the D (5 bases). The CDR3 spans 12 residues. The V end was cut by 8 bases, the J end by 7 bases, with 12 bases between. The germline CDR1 and CDR2 sequences are SNHLY and FYNNEI. CDR3 region: CASQAEENEQFF. The DNA of the CDR3 is TGTGCCAGCCAAGCGGAGGAGAATGAGCAGTTCTTC.

V gene TRBV7-2 combines with J gene TRBJ1-4; D gene ambiguous. V was shortened by 0 bases and J by 6 bases, with 8 bases between the two germline ends. Germline loops: CDR1 SGHTA, CDR2 FQGNSA. The CDR3 loop spans 14 amino acids. CDR3: CASSLAMGYEKLFF. The CDR3 nucleotides are TGTGCCAGCAGCTTAGCCATGGGATATGAAAAACTGTTTTTT.

This chain uses TRBV29-1 with TRBJ2-3, with TRBD2 as a possible D gene (6 bases). CDR1 SQVTM and CDR2 ANQGSEA come from the germline V gene. This CDR3 is built from 13 residues. The V end was cut by 6 bases, the J end by 0 bases, with 10 bases between. In DNA, the CDR3 is TGCAGCGTCGGGACTTATAGCACAGATACGCAGTATTTT. Its translation: CSVGTYSTDTQYF.

The chain links TRBV14 to TRBJ1-2, with D tentatively TRBD1 (6 bases). V was pared by 5 bases and J by 3 bases, with 13 bases between. The CDR3 spans 14 residues. The germline V gene encodes CDR1 SGHDN and CDR2 FVKESK. CDR3 sequence: CASSAAGADYGYTF. CDR3 DNA sequence: TGTGCCAGCAGCGCAGCAGGGGCGGACTATGGCTACACCTTC.

This clone was recorded once. The chain is built from TRBV7-2 and TRBJ1-1; TRBD1 is a possible D gene (5 bases). V was pared by 5 bases and J by 5 bases, with 18 bases between. The germline gives CDR1 SGHTA, CDR2 FQGNSA. The CDR3 loop spans 15 amino acids. The CDR3 is CASSPAGTRETEAFF. The DNA of the CDR3 is TGTGCCAGCAGCCCAGCAGGGACTAGGGAGACTGAAGCTTTCTTT. The complete variable domain, with remaining parts taken from reference TRBV7-2 and TRBJ1-1, reads GAGVSQSPSNKVTEKGKDVELRCDPISGHTALYWYRQSLGQGLEFLIYFQGNSAPDKSGLPSDRFSAERTGGSVSTLTIQRTQQEDSAVYLCASSPAGTRETEAFFGQGTRLTVV.

This clone was recorded only once. The chain combines TRBV30 with TRBJ1-2, with D perhaps TRBD1 (5 bases). The CDR3 runs 10 residues. The germline V gene has CDR1 GTSNPN and CDR2 SVGIG (reference sequence). Trimming pared 8 bases from V and 4 bases from J, leaving 8 bases between. CDR3 loop: CAAGVYGYTF. For the CDR3, the DNA is TGTGCCGCGGGGGTCTATGGCTACACCTTC.

The V gene is TRBV5-1, the J gene TRBJ2-5, with TRBD2 matching over 7 bases. The V gene end was trimmed by 1 base and the J gene end by 9 bases; junction bases not matched to a gene: 9. Germline CDR1 and CDR2: SGHRS and YFSETQ. The CDR3 is made up of 14 amino acids. The CDR3 bases are TGCGCCAGCAGCTTGCTTAGCGGGCTCGGGGCCCAGTACTTC. Protein sequence: CASSLLSGLGAQYF.

To note about this clone: A much larger clone differs by one base, so this may be a read error. The same CDR3 is also encoded by other DNA sequences in this sample. CDR3 nucleotides: TGCAGCGGGGACACGGCGTCGGTCGAAGCTTTCTTT. It is translated as CSGDTASVEAFF. The chain has TRBV29-1 and TRBJ1-1; D possibly corresponds to TRBD1 (6 bases). The V and J ends lost 7 bases and 8 bases respectively, with 17 bases between them. This CDR3 is 12 amino acids long. The germline V gene encodes CDR1 SQVTM and CDR2 ANQGSEA.

Turning to this clone: This specimen includes other DNA sequences encoding the same CDR3. The V gene is TRBV6-5, the J gene TRBJ1-2; D may be TRBD1 (6 bases). Per the germline V gene, CDR1 is MNHEY and CDR2 is SVGAGI. The CDR3 is 11 residues long. Between the trimmed V and J ends, which lost 2 bases and 9 bases, there was a span of 7 bases. CDR3 residues: CASSYGGRYTF. The CDR3 DNA reads as TGTGCCAGCAGTTACGGGGGCCGCTACACCTTC.

V gene TRBV4-1 combines with J gene TRBJ2-7; 10 bases match TRBD1. V lost 0 bases to trimming and J lost 3 bases; unmatched junction nucleotides: 5. The CDR3 sequence is 16 residues long. Germline CDR1 MGHRA, CDR2 YSYEKL. The chain's CDR3 is CASSQDGTGVNYEQYF. The DNA for the CDR3 is TGCGCCAGCAGCCAAGACGGGACAGGGGTAAACTACGAGCAGTACTTC.

This chain's CDR3 is CASSPPFVDEQFF. The CDR3, as DNA: TGTGCCAGCTCACCACCGTTCGTGGATGAGCAGTTCTTC. The chain recombines TRBV18 with TRBJ2-1; D is unresolved. Germline V gene sequence: CDR1 KGHSH, CDR2 LQKENI. With 0 bases removed from V and 8 bases from J, the gap between germline ends came to 8 bases. The CDR3 covers 13 residues.

The chain combines TRBV7-2 with TRBJ2-7; perhaps TRBD1 as D (6 bases). Germline V gene data show CDR1 as SGHTA and CDR2 as FQGNSA. The CDR3 has 16 amino acids. V was pared by 5 bases and J by 2 bases, with 19 bases between. The CDR3 protein is CASSLVAGQKPYEQYF. In DNA, the CDR3 is TGTGCCAGCAGCCTCGTGGCAGGACAGAAACCCTACGAGCAGTACTTC.

The chain carries TRBV15 and TRBJ2-1; D gene ambiguous. The V end was cut by 0 bases, the J end by 0 bases, with 9 bases between. The CDR3 totals 16 residues. The germline CDR1 and CDR2 sequences are LNHNV and YYDKDF (reference sequence). The CDR3 DNA follows: TGTGCCACCAGCAGAGAAAGTCCAGGCTCCTACAATGAGCAGTTCTTC. Protein sequence: CATSRESPGSYNEQFF.

The chain couples TRBV10-2 to TRBJ1-1, with 9 bases that match TRBD1. The germline V gene encodes CDR1 WSHSY and CDR2 SAAADI. The CDR3 has 16 amino acids. J lost 8 bases, V lost 7 bases, and 17 bases had no gene match. CDR3 amino acids: CASKSMAGTGTPEAFF. The CDR3 nucleotides read TGCGCCAGCAAATCGATGGCCGGGACAGGGACTCCCGAAGCTTTCTTT.

The chain carries TRBV28 and TRBJ1-2; 7 positions agree with TRBD1. V trimming: 5 bases; J trimming: 6 bases; junction bases outside the gene matches: 9. Per the germline V gene, CDR1 is MDHEN and CDR2 is SYDVKM. The CDR3 extends over 14 amino acids. This chain's CDR3 is CASSEQRQGNGYTF. CDR3 sequence (DNA): TGTGCCAGCAGTGAGCAGCGACAGGGAAATGGCTACACCTTC.

The V gene is TRBV2, the J gene TRBJ2-3; D is unclear. The CDR3 is 15 residues long. V was cut by 7 bases and J by 0 bases, with 14 bases left in between. CDR1 and CDR2 (germline): SNHLY, FYNNEI. DNA for the CDR3: TGTGCCAGCACCCCTCGTGGCCGTAGCACAGATACGCAGTATTTT. It yields the protein CASTPRGRSTDTQYF.

This clone was seen more than once but under ten times. This chain uses TRBV19 with TRBJ1-5; D remains unclear. This CDR3 has 15 residues. The V end was cut by 6 bases, the J end by 4 bases, with 16 bases between. Germline V CDR1 and CDR2: LNHDA, SQIVND (reference sequence). The CDR3, as DNA: TGTGCCAGTAGGGGCAGTTCACTTCCTAATCAGCCCCAGCATTTT. Amino acids: CASRGSSLPNQPQHF.

V is TRBV5-1 and J is TRBJ2-3; no reliable D call. The CDR3 length is 13 residues. Looked up from germline, CDR1 is SGHRS and CDR2 is YFSETQ. V lost 6 bases, J lost 6 bases, and 14 bases lay in between. This CDR3 reads CASTTVPTDTQYF. CDR3 nucleotide sequence: TGCGCCAGCACCACCGTCCCCACCGATACGCAGTATTTT. The complete variable domain, with remaining parts taken from reference TRBV5-1 and TRBJ2-3, reads KAGVTQTPRYLIKTRGQQVTLSCSPISGHRSVSWYQQTPGQGLQFLFEYFSETQRNKGNFPGRFSGRQFSNSRSEMNVSTLELGDSALYLCASTTVPTDTQYFGPGTRLTVL.

The V call is TRBV6-5, the J call TRBJ1-2; D gene ambiguous. V shed 5 bases and J shed 3 bases, with 13 bases lying between them. Germline V gene sequence: CDR1 MNHEY, CDR2 SVGAGI. There are 14 residues in the CDR3. The DNA of the CDR3 is TGTGCCAGCAGTGAGAACACAGTATACTATGGCTACACCTTC. It translates to CASSENTVYYGYTF.

The genes are TRBV2 and TRBJ1-1; D gene ambiguous. The CDR3 loop spans 12 amino acids. The V end was cut by 7 bases, the J end by 8 bases, with 14 bases between. Germline V gene lookup returns CDR1 SNHLY and CDR2 FYNNEI. CDR3 amino acids: CASTEGLGEAFF. CDR3 nucleotide sequence: TGTGCCAGCACCGAGGGATTAGGCGAAGCTTTCTTT. The whole variable domain, remainder taken from reference TRBV2 and TRBJ1-1, is EPEVTQTPSHQVTQMGQEVILRCVPISNHLYFYWYRQILGQKVEFLVSFYNNEISEKSEIFDDQFSVERPDGSNFTLKIRSTKLEDSAMYFCASTEGLGEAFFGQGTRLTVV.

This clone was detected a few times. V gene TRBV19 combines with J gene TRBJ1-1, with 10 bases fitting TRBD1. The length of the CDR3 is 14 residues. V lost 4 bases, J lost 5 bases, and 4 bases stayed unmatched. In germline, CDR1 is LNHDA, CDR2 SQIVND (reference sequence). CDR3: CASSRGQGWTEAFF. The CDR3, as DNA: TGTGCCAGTAGTAGGGGACAGGGGTGGACTGAAGCTTTCTTT. Full variable domain (remainder filled in from reference TRBV19 and TRBJ1-1): DGGITQSPKYLFRKEGQNVTLSCEQNLNHDAMYWYRQDPGQGLRLIYYSQIVNDFQKGDIAEGYSVSREKKESFPLTVTSAQKNPTAFYLCASSRGQGWTEAFFGQGTRLTVV.

This clone was counted many times. Additional DNA sequences in this sample encode the identical CDR3. The chain couples TRBV10-3 to TRBJ1-1; no clear D gene. The length of the CDR3 is 13 residues. Between the trimmed V and J ends, which lost 2 bases and 1 base, there was a span of 5 bases. The germline V gene has CDR1 ENHRY and CDR2 SYGVKD. CDR3 amino acids: CAISETQNTEAFF. The DNA of the CDR3 is TGTGCCATCAGTGAGACGCAGAACACTGAAGCTTTCTTT.

Note on this clone: One end of the junction does not line up with germline, which may come from a read error. V usage is TRBV11-2 and J usage is TRBJ2-7; D remains unclear. This CDR3 region has 12 residues. Germline V CDR1 and CDR2: SGHAT, FQNNGV. Here the CDR3 DNA reads TGTGCCAGCAGCTTAGGTAGTGGACGTTCACTTTTC. Protein product: CASSLGSGRSLF.

This clone has just a few counts. This chain joins TRBV5-1 and TRBJ1-3, with D unresolved. Looked up from germline, CDR1 is SGHRS and CDR2 is YFSETQ. V lost 6 bases and J lost 0, with 10 bases in between. The CDR3 spans 14 residues. In DNA, the CDR3 is TGCGCCAGCACCGCAGGAAACTCTGGAAACACCATATATTTT. Its protein product is CASTAGNSGNTIYF.

This clone came up a few times. The CDR3 sequence is CASSFGGRYQETQYF. The CDR3 nucleotides read TGTGCCAGCAGCTTTGGAGGGCGGTACCAAGAGACCCAGTACTTC. The rearrangement joins TRBV11-2 to TRBJ2-5; the D gene is possibly TRBD2 (6 bases). The V and J ends lost 3 bases and 0 bases respectively, with 11 bases between them. The germline V gene has CDR1 SGHAT and CDR2 FQNNGV. This CDR3 comprises 15 residues.

The chain has TRBV4-1 and TRBJ2-3; possible D gene TRBD1, 5 bases. V was pared by 2 bases and J by 6 bases, with 12 bases between. In germline, CDR1 is MGHRA, CDR2 YSYEKL. This CDR3 contains 14 residues. The CDR3 coding sequence is TGCGCCAGCAGCCAACCTGGACAAAAGGATACGCAGTATTTT. Its protein is CASSQPGQKDTQYF.